Following are 19 T cell receptor beta chains from one sample sequenced in a study of blood T cell repertoires in COVID-19. Method: immunoSEQ multiplex PCR; TCRdb's copy keeps in-frame clones and lacks some. The sample consists of 400,000 or so clones, 89% of them appearing once. The material sequenced was peripheral blood. The source of these receptors is a woman in her 40s with COVID-19, enrolled during active disease.

The chain recombines TRBV3-1 (or the pseudogene TRBV3-2) with TRBJ2-5; 8 nucleotides match TRBD1. CDR3 length equals 15 residues. Losses at the gene ends were 4 bases for V and 0 bases for J; bases not matched to a gene: 4. Germline CDR1 reads LGHDT; CDR2 reads YNNKEL (reference sequence). Written as DNA, the CDR3 is TGTGCCAGCAGCCCGCGGACAGGGTACCAAGAGACCCAGTACTTC. The encoded protein is CASSPRTGYQETQYF.

The chain has TRBV9 and TRBJ2-3, with 8 positions matching TRBD2. Trimming at V came to 3 bases and at J to 2 bases, leaving 8 bases not matched to a gene. CDR3 size: 16 residues. The germline V gene encodes CDR1 SGDLS and CDR2 YYNGEE. CDR3 region: CASSDGGLGTTDTQYF. The CDR3 nucleotides are TGTGCCAGCAGCGATGGGGGACTAGGAACCACAGATACGCAGTATTTT.

This chain connects TRBV9 to TRBJ1-3; D possibly corresponds to TRBD1 (6 bases). This CDR3 contains 14 residues. Trimming left V 2 bases short and J 2 bases short, with 8 bases between. Per the germline V gene, CDR1 is SGDLS and CDR2 is YYNGEE. The CDR3 loop is CASSVTGTGNTIYF. CDR3 DNA: TGTGCCAGCAGCGTTACAGGGACTGGAAACACCATATATTTT.

This chain joins TRBV27 and TRBJ1-5; 10 nucleotides agree with TRBD1. CDR1 and CDR2 from the germline V gene are MNHEY and SMNVEV (reference sequence). The CDR3 covers 17 residues. V trimming: 6 bases; J trimming: 6 bases; junction bases outside the gene matches: 14. CDR3: CASRPYLGQGIPQPQHF. The DNA of the CDR3 is TGTGCCAGCAGACCCTACCTGGGACAGGGGATCCCTCAGCCCCAGCATTTT.

Only a few counts were recorded for this clone. The chain recombines TRBV7-8 with TRBJ2-7; 10 bases agree with TRBD1. There are 15 residues in the CDR3. Germline lookup yields CDR1 SGHVS and CDR2 FQNEAQ. V shed 5 bases, J shed 6 bases, and the junction held 10 bases outside the gene matches. CDR3 DNA sequence: TGTGCCAGCAGCCGCGCCGGGACAGGGGTAGGCGAGCAGTACTTC. Translating it yields CASSRAGTGVGEQYF.

The CDR3: CASSWGQADYGYTF. The CDR3 region has the DNA TGCGCCAGCAGCTGGGGACAGGCGGACTATGGCTACACCTTC. The chain couples TRBV5-1 to TRBJ1-2; 8 nucleotides match TRBD1. With 3 bases clipped from V and 3 bases from J, the junction kept 4 bases outside the gene matches. CDR1 is SGHRS and CDR2 is YFSETQ in the germline V gene. There are 14 residues in the CDR3.

A single count supports this clone. Different DNA sequences within this sample yield the same CDR3. The gene calls are TRBV29-1 and TRBJ1-1; 8 bases are a match to TRBD1. Trimming at V came to 6 bases and at J to 1 base, leaving 1 base not matched to a gene. The CDR3 extends over 12 amino acids. Germline V gene lookup returns CDR1 SQVTM and CDR2 ANQGSEA. In DNA form, the CDR3 reads TGCAGCGTAGGGACAGGGAACACTGAAGCTTTCTTT. It translates to CSVGTGNTEAFF. Supplemented by reference TRBV29-1 and TRBJ1-1, the full variable domain reads SAVISQKPSRDICQRGTSLTIQCQVDSQVTMMFWYRQQPGQSLTLIATANQGSEATYESGFVIDKFPISRPNLTFSTLTVSNMSPEDSSIYLCSVGTGNTEAFFGQGTRLTVV.

The rearrangement uses TRBV18 and TRBJ1-1, with D maybe TRBD1 (6 bases). This CDR3 contains 14 residues. V was trimmed by 2 bases and J by 4 bases, leaving 11 bases between them. Germline lookup yields CDR1 KGHSH and CDR2 LQKENI. The CDR3 bases are TGTGCCAGCTCACCATTAGAGACAGGCACTGAAGCTTTCTTT. This encodes CASSPLETGTEAFF. The full variable domain, completed using reference TRBV18 and TRBJ1-1, is NAGVMQNPRHLVRRRGQEARLRCSPMKGHSHVYWYRQLPEEGLKFMVYLQKENIIDESGMPKERFSAEFPKEGPSILRIQQVVRGDSAAYFCASSPLETGTEAFFGQGTRLTVV.

This clone was recorded once. The chain couples TRBV27 to TRBJ1-5; 10 bases are shared with TRBD1. This CDR3 has 14 amino acids. Germline loops: CDR1 MNHEY, CDR2 SMNVEV (reference sequence). Trimming took 3 bases from V and 6 from J; bases not matched to a gene: 2. The CDR3 region is CASSFGTGVQPQHF. The CDR3 DNA follows: TGTGCCAGCAGTTTTGGGACAGGGGTTCAGCCCCAGCATTTT.

This chain joins TRBV19 and TRBJ1-1; possibly TRBD1 for D (6 bases). CDR3 size: 14 residues. V was clipped by 6 bases and J by 1 base, with 12 bases between them. Per the germline V gene, CDR1 is LNHDA and CDR2 is SQIVND (reference sequence). The CDR3 bases are TGTGCCAGTAGGCAGGGGCAGAAGAACACTGAAGCTTTCTTT. Translating gives CASRQGQKNTEAFF. The variable domain in full, with the rest retrieved from reference TRBV19 and TRBJ1-1, is DGGITQSPKYLFRKEGQNVTLSCEQNLNHDAMYWYRQDPGQGLRLIYYSQIVNDFQKGDIAEGYSVSREKKESFPLTVTSAQKNPTAFYLCASRQGQKNTEAFFGQGTRLTVV.

The V call is TRBV3-1 (or the pseudogene TRBV3-2), the J call TRBJ1-1, with TRBD1 matching over 9 bases. CDR1 is LGHDT and CDR2 is YNNKEL in the germline V gene (reference sequence). Trimming removed 6 bases from V and 12 bases from J; junction bases left unmatched: 11. The CDR3 runs 13 residues. Here the CDR3 reads CASSLTGGHGTFF. CDR3 bases: TGTGCCAGCAGTCTGACAGGGGGACACGGAACTTTCTTT.

V usage is TRBV6-5 and J usage is TRBJ1-1; unclear D gene. Germline V gene lookup returns CDR1 MNHEY and CDR2 SVGAGI. V was trimmed by 0 bases and J by 1 base, leaving 9 bases between them. The CDR3 is 15 amino acids. The CDR3 loop reads CASSYSEVGNTEAFF. The CDR3 DNA is TGTGCCAGCAGTTACTCAGAAGTCGGGAACACTGAAGCTTTCTTT.

The CDR3 reads CASSRDRGGNNEQFF. CDR3 coding DNA: TGTGCCAGCAGTCGGGACAGGGGGGGAAACAATGAGCAGTTCTTC. The chain couples TRBV6-2 or TRBV6-3 to TRBJ2-1, with TRBD1 identical over 11 bases. The V gene end was trimmed by 5 bases and the J gene end by 5 bases; junction bases not matched to a gene: 5. CDR1 and CDR2 (germline): MNHEY, SVGEGT. This CDR3 contains 15 residues.

There are a few counts of this clone. This chain uses TRBV30 with TRBJ1-5; D is unclear. The CDR3 totals 16 residues. Trimming left V 2 bases short and J 7 bases short, with 21 bases between. Per germline, CDR1 GTSNPN and CDR2 SVGIG (reference sequence). CDR3 nucleotides: TGTGCCTGGAGTCCCGCCCGCGAGGTCCCTCGGCAGCCCCAGCATTTT. It encodes CAWSPAREVPRQPQHF.

The rearrangement links TRBV4-2 to TRBJ1-1, with TRBD1 matching 11 bases. This CDR3 has 15 residues. Germline CDR1 is LGHNA and CDR2 is YNFKEQ. Trimming cost V 4 bases and J 5 bases; bases outside gene matches: 6. The CDR3 coding sequence is TGTGCCAGCAGCCGTATGCGGGACAGGGGGACTGAAGCTTTCTTT. It is translated as CASSRMRDRGTEAFF.

This rearrangement joins TRBV11-1 to TRBJ2-3, with 8 nucleotides matching TRBD2. The V gene end was trimmed by 5 bases and the J gene end by 9 bases; junction bases not matched to a gene: 10. The CDR3 consists of 14 residues. Germline V lookup: CDR1 SGHAT, CDR2 FQDESV (reference sequence). The CDR3 region has the DNA TGTGCCAGCAGCCCCGAGAGCGGGAGAGGCACGCAGTATTTT. Translation: CASSPESGRGTQYF.

This chain joins TRBV2 and TRBJ1-1, with 7 positions matching TRBD1. Trimming at V came to 7 bases and at J to 2 bases, leaving 10 bases not matched to a gene. CDR1 is SNHLY, CDR2 FYNNEI, per germline. The CDR3 is made up of 15 amino acids. CDR3 residues: CASIPTTGANTEAFF. CDR3 nucleotides: TGTGCCAGCATCCCCACAACAGGGGCTAACACTGAAGCTTTCTTT. The full variable domain, completed using reference TRBV2 and TRBJ1-1, is EPEVTQTPSHQVTQMGQEVILRCVPISNHLYFYWYRQILGQKVEFLVSFYNNEISEKSEIFDDQFSVERPDGSNFTLKIRSTKLEDSAMYFCASIPTTGANTEAFFGQGTRLTVV.

The chain joins TRBV28 to TRBJ1-2; TRBD1 is a possible D gene (5 bases). The CDR3 is made up of 15 amino acids. Trimming removed 2 bases from V and 0 bases from J, with 10 bases in between. Germline assignment: CDR1 MDHEN and CDR2 SYDVKM. The CDR3 protein is CASSLGALANYGYTF. CDR3 nucleotide sequence: TGTGCCAGCAGTTTAGGGGCCTTGGCTAACTATGGCTACACCTTC.

V and J are TRBV5-1 and TRBJ2-5; 11 positions match TRBD2. V was pared by 0 bases and J by 3 bases, with 10 bases of the junction left unmatched. The CDR3 has 18 amino acids. Germline loops: CDR1 SGHRS, CDR2 YFSETQ. CDR3 sequence reads: CASSLEGRLAGGEETQYF. The DNA of the CDR3 is TGCGCCAGCAGCTTGGAGGGGAGGCTAGCGGGAGGAGAAGAGACCCAGTACTTC.